The text below deals with one T cell receptor beta chain. This specimen comes from a study of control samples from healthy donors and cancer patients. The CDR3 extends over 14 amino acids. The germline CDR1 and CDR2 sequences are SGHNT and YENEEA. V lost 5 bases to trimming and J lost 0 bases, with 8 bases between them. Some clones are missing from TCRdb's copy, which holds only in-frame ones; the method was immunoSEQ multiplex PCR. The sample lists about 110,000 clones; more than 85% were seen once. Material: blood. The source is a woman between 45 and 60 years old in good health. The rearrangement uses TRBV11-3 and TRBJ2-1; possible D gene TRBD2, 5 bases. CDR3 nucleotides: TGTGCCAGCAGCCCTACTAGCTCCTACAATGAGCAGTTCTTC. Encoded protein: CASSPTSSYNEQFF. Filled out from reference TRBV11-3 and TRBJ2-1, the complete variable domain reads EAGVVQSPRYKIIEKKQPVAFWCNPISGHNTLYWYLQNLGQGPELLIRYENEEAVDDSQLPKDRFSAERLKGVDSTLKIQPAELGDSAVYLCASSPTSSYNEQFFGPGTRLTVL.